This record covers a single TCR beta chain. Antigen: not known. Because it lacks the conserved phenylalanine or tryptophan at the end, this CDR3 is likely a read error. Thyroid surgery was preceded by no treatment in any patient. The CDR3 has 13 residues. Germline V lookup: CDR1 MNHEY, CDR2 SVGEGT. This sample was taken from a study of metastatic and nonmetastatic thyroid tumors. In the study overall: Repertoires from malignant and benign thyroid patients were compared across blood and tumor or nodule tissue.

The study's findings and limits: Reportedly, malignant thyroid tumors had significantly higher TCR beta diversity than benign nodules, in blood and tumor.

How the authors handled the data: Clinicopathological groups of papillary thyroid cancer showed CDR3 differences that were used to build a distant-metastasis classifier. TCRdb used MiXCR to call clones anew from the PCR reads. These V and J calls are TCRdb output, not the study's own analysis. The repertoire includes approximately 17,000 clones, roughly 25% of them detected once, and about 10% sits in the top ten. The receptor's source is a female donor with papillary thyroid cancer or a benign thyroid nodule (not recorded which). Some clones in this sample may be carry-over from other donors' samples. The rearrangement links TRBV6-2 or TRBV6-3 to TRBJ2-6; D not resolved. The specimen was adjacent normal tissue. Written as DNA, the CDR3 is TGTGCCATCAGTGGCTCTGGGGCCAACGTCCTGACTTAC. As protein: CAISGSGANVLTY.